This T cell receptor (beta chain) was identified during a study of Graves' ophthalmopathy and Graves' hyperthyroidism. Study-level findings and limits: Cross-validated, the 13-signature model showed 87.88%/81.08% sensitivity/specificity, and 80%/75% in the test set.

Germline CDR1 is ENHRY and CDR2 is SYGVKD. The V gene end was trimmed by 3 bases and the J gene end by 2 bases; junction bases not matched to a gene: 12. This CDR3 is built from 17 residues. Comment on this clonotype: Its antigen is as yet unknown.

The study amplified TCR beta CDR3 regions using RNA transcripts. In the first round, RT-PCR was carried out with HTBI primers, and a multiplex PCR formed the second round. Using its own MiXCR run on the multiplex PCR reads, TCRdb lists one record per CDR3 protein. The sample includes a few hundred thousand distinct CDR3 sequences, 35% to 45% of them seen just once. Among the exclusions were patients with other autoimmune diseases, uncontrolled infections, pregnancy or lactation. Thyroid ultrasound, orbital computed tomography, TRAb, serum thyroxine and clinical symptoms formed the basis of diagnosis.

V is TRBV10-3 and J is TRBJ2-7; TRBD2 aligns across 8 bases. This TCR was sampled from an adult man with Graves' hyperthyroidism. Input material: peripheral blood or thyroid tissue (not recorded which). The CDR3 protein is CAISDAGGTPHPYEQYF. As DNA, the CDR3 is TGTGCCATCAGTGACGCGGGAGGCACCCCTCACCCCTACGAGCAGTACTTC.